The 27 T cell receptor beta chains reported below all come from one sample, sequenced in a study of blood T cell repertoires in COVID-19. Data came from immunoSEQ multiplex PCR; TCRdb stores just in-frame clones and leaves some out. The repertoire includes 200,000 to 250,000 clones, 65% to 90% of them detected once, and around 7.2% sits in the top ten. Sequencing was carried out using peripheral blood. The receptor source for this set is a woman in her 50s with acute or convalescent COVID-19.

The V and J genes are TRBV7-9 and TRBJ1-1; D is perhaps TRBD1 (6 bases). The CDR3 spans 12 residues. Trimming pared 5 bases from V and 8 bases from J, leaving 12 bases between. The V gene's germline CDR1 is SEHNR and CDR2 FQNEAQ (reference sequence). The CDR3 nucleotides read TGTGCCAGCAGCCAAAACAGGGCAGAAGCTTTCTTT. Translating it yields CASSQNRAEAFF.

CDR3 nucleotide sequence: TGTGCCAGCAGGACTAGCACCTACGAGCAGTACTTC. It specifies CASRTSTYEQYF. This chain connects TRBV6-5 to TRBJ2-7; 7 nucleotides align to TRBD2. Germline lookup yields CDR1 MNHEY and CDR2 SVGAGI. This CDR3 has 12 amino acids. Germline trimming cut 6 bases from V and 2 bases from J; bases unmatched to any gene: 1.

The gene calls are TRBV7-2 and TRBJ2-1; 7 bases align to TRBD2. The CDR3 is made up of 14 amino acids. Per the germline V gene, CDR1 is SGHTA and CDR2 is FQGNSA. J lost 4 bases, V lost 4 bases, and 4 bases had no gene match. The CDR3 protein is CASSWGGIYNEQFF. The CDR3 DNA is TGTGCCAGCAGCTGGGGGGGGATTTACAATGAGCAGTTCTTC. The full variable domain, rest sourced from reference TRBV7-2 and TRBJ2-1, is GAGVSQSPSNKVTEKGKDVELRCDPISGHTALYWYRQSLGQGLEFLIYFQGNSAPDKSGLPSDRFSAERTGGSVSTLTIQRTQQEDSAVYLCASSWGGIYNEQFFGPGTRLTVL.

The rearrangement joins TRBV27 to TRBJ2-1, with a tentative D call TRBD2 (6 bases). Trimming shortened V by 5 bases and J by 4 bases, and 9 bases separated the two germline ends. Germline V gives CDR1 MNHEY, CDR2 SMNVEV (reference sequence). The length of the CDR3 is 13 residues. The CDR3 DNA sequence: TGTGCCAGCAGTCCGGGACTGTACAATGAGCAGTTCTTC. This translates into CASSPGLYNEQFF.

The chain couples TRBV3-1 (or the pseudogene TRBV3-2) to TRBJ2-1; 11 bases line up with TRBD2. The CDR3 length is 19 residues. Per the germline V gene, CDR1 is LGHDT and CDR2 is YNNKEL (reference sequence). After removal of 1 base from V and 3 bases from J, the junction contained 11 bases not matched to a gene. In DNA, the CDR3 is TGTGCCAGCAGCCAAGGCCCGACTAGCGGGGTAGGGAGCTACAATGAGCAGTTCTTC. Translated: CASSQGPTSGVGSYNEQFF.

The V gene is TRBV7-9, the J gene TRBJ2-1, with TRBD2 as a possible D gene (7 bases). Trimming pared 5 bases from V and 10 bases from J, leaving 18 bases between. This CDR3 region has 14 residues. Germline CDR1 SEHNR, CDR2 FQNEAQ (reference sequence). For the CDR3, the DNA is TGTGCCAGCAGCCCACTTCTGGGGGGGCACGAGCAGTTCTTC. It is translated as CASSPLLGGHEQFF.

CDR3 protein: CASSQSISRDMGQPQHF. CDR3 DNA: TGTGCCAGCAGCCAATCAATATCCCGGGACATGGGTCAGCCCCAGCATTTT. This chain uses TRBV4-2 with TRBJ1-5, with a possible D match to TRBD1 (6 bases). The CDR3 sequence is 17 residues long. CDR1 is LGHNA, CDR2 YNFKEQ, per germline. V was cut by 2 bases and J by 6 bases, with 20 bases left in between.

This CDR3 reads CASSEGQGAYEQYF. The CDR3 bases are TGTGCCAGCTCAGAGGGACAGGGGGCCTACGAGCAGTACTTC. The rearrangement joins TRBV18 to TRBJ2-7, with 11 bases matching TRBD1. J lost 2 bases, V lost 5 bases, and 2 bases had no gene match. Germline values: CDR1 KGHSH, CDR2 LQKENI. CDR3 size: 14 residues.

The rearrangement links TRBV6-4 to TRBJ2-1; 15 nucleotides match TRBD2. CDR3 length equals 13 residues. J was trimmed by 9 bases and V by 6 bases; bases with no gene match: 0. CDR1 MRHNA and CDR2 SNTAGT come from the germline V gene. DNA for the CDR3: TGTGCCAGCAGGGGACTAGCGGGAGGTGAGCAGTTCTTC. Translated, it gives CASRGLAGGEQFF.

The chain recombines TRBV7-2 with TRBJ2-7; 7 positions match TRBD2. Germline CDR1 and CDR2: SGHTA and FQGNSA. This CDR3 contains 15 residues. The V segment lost 5 bases and the J segment 4 bases; nucleotides outside the gene matches: 11. The CDR3 protein is CASSPQRSSGYEQYF. In DNA, the CDR3 is TGTGCCAGCAGCCCGCAGCGCTCTAGCGGATACGAGCAGTACTTC.

The CDR3 loop reads CAWSGGKKVETQYF. CDR3 DNA sequence: TGTGCCTGGAGTGGCGGGAAGAAGGTGGAGACCCAGTACTTC. The chain carries TRBV30 and TRBJ2-5, with D possibly TRBD2 on 6 matching bases. Germline CDR1 reads GTSNPN; CDR2 reads SVGIG (reference sequence). The CDR3 has 14 amino acids. V dropped 1 base and J dropped 5 bases, with 14 bases sitting between them.

The V gene is TRBV28, the J gene TRBJ1-4, with 7 bases identical to TRBD1. The junction had 7 bases not matched to a gene; V was cut back by 6 bases and J by 3 bases. CDR1 is MDHEN, CDR2 SYDVKM, per germline. The CDR3 is made up of 15 amino acids. The CDR3 DNA reads as TGTGCCAGCAGATTGACAGGGTGGGCTAATGAAAAACTGTTTTTT. Its protein is CASRLTGWANEKLFF.

CDR3 nucleotide sequence: TGTGCCAGCAGCCAAGGCGGCAGGGAATACGAGCAGTACTTC. This encodes CASSQGGREYEQYF. This chain connects TRBV4-2 to TRBJ2-7; D is perhaps TRBD1 (5 bases). Germline-derived CDR1 and CDR2 are LGHNA and YNFKEQ. This CDR3 comprises 14 residues. V was pared by 1 base and J by 4 bases, with 11 bases between.

This clone was recorded a few times. The same CDR3 is also encoded by other DNA sequences in this sample. The chain employs TRBV15 and TRBJ1-2; D unresolved. V lost 0 bases, J lost 5 bases, and 7 bases lay in between. The CDR3 is 13 residues long. Germline V gene sequence: CDR1 LNHNV, CDR2 YYDKDF (reference sequence). The CDR3 DNA is TGTGCCACCAGCAGAGATTCCGTTTATGGCTACACCTTC. Amino acid sequence: CATSRDSVYGYTF.

This rearrangement joins TRBV28 to TRBJ1-1; D not resolved. Trimming cost V 8 bases and J 3 bases, with 16 bases left between them. The length of the CDR3 is 14 residues. CDR1 is MDHEN, CDR2 SYDVKM, per germline. The DNA of the CDR3 is TGTGCCAGCTTAACCAGCCAGGTGGACACTGAAGCTTTCTTT. Amino acids: CASLTSQVDTEAFF.

This clone occurred a few times. The chain couples TRBV7-9 to TRBJ1-2; a possible D gene is TRBD1 (5 bases). The germline V gene encodes CDR1 SEHNR and CDR2 FQNEAQ (reference sequence). The length of the CDR3 is 14 residues. Trimming shortened V by 5 bases and J by 8 bases, and 18 bases separated the two germline ends. In DNA form, the CDR3 reads TGTGCCAGCAGCCTCTCTGGGGCCGAATTGGGCTACACCTTC. It specifies CASSLSGAELGYTF.

V and J are TRBV6-4 and TRBJ1-2; D is undetermined. The CDR3 runs to 13 residues. V was trimmed by 6 bases and J by 1 base, leaving 9 bases between them. CDR1 is MRHNA and CDR2 is SNTAGT in the germline V gene. CDR3 DNA: TGTGCCAGCAGGGGAGGCGGTAACTATGGCTACACCTTC. Its translation is CASRGGGNYGYTF.

This sequence joins TRBV27 and TRBJ1-4; possibly TRBD1 for D (6 bases). Germline lookup yields CDR1 MNHEY and CDR2 SMNVEV (reference sequence). The CDR3 consists of 16 residues. Between the trimmed V and J ends, which lost 2 bases and 2 bases, there was a span of 12 bases. CDR3 loop: CASSLSHRVTNEKLFF. The CDR3 DNA is TGTGCCAGCAGTTTAAGCCACAGGGTGACTAATGAAAAACTGTTTTTT. The entire variable domain, with the rest obtained from reference TRBV27 and TRBJ1-4, is as follows: EAQVTQNPRYLITVTGKKLTVTCSQNMNHEYMSWYRQDPGLGLRQIYYSMNVEVTDKGDVPEGYKVSRKEKRNFPLILESPSPNQTSLYFCASSLSHRVTNEKLFFGSGTQLSVL.

V is TRBV13 and J is TRBJ2-7; 8 nucleotides match TRBD2. Per germline, CDR1 PRHDT and CDR2 FYEKMQ (reference sequence). Trimming at V came to 1 base and at J to 1 base, leaving 6 bases not matched to a gene. The CDR3 extends over 16 amino acids. Here the CDR3 DNA reads TGTGCCAGCAGCTTAGTCCGTCGGGGGGGTTCCTACGAGCAGTACTTC. This sequence encodes CASSLVRRGGSYEQYF.

The rearrangement joins TRBV11-1 to TRBJ2-6, with 8 bases aligning to TRBD2. J gave up 0 bases and V 5 bases, and 3 bases lay outside the gene matches. Looked up from germline, CDR1 is SGHAT and CDR2 is FQDESV (reference sequence). CDR3 length: 16 residues. The CDR3 nucleotides are TGTGCCAGCAGCGTGGGGACTAGCTCTGGGGCCAACGTCCTGACTTTC. It encodes CASSVGTSSGANVLTF. The whole variable domain, remainder taken from reference TRBV11-1 and TRBJ2-6, is EAEVAQSPRYKITEKSQAVAFWCDPISGHATLYWYRQILGQGPELLVQFQDESVVDDSQLPKDRFSAERLKGVDSTLKIQPAELGDSAMYLCASSVGTSSGANVLTFGAGSRLTVL.

This rearrangement joins TRBV2 to TRBJ1-2, with D perhaps TRBD1 (5 bases). Trimming pared 0 bases from V and 9 bases from J, leaving 14 bases between. Germline lookup yields CDR1 SNHLY and CDR2 FYNNEI. The CDR3 has 14 amino acids. CDR3 residues: CASSEARGVLSYTF. CDR3 nucleotide sequence: TGTGCCAGCAGTGAAGCGCGGGGGGTTTTAAGCTACACCTTC.

The chain uses TRBV28 and TRBJ1-2; the match to TRBD1 covers 9 bases. This CDR3 spans 13 amino acids. The trim removed 8 bases at V and 4 bases at J, leaving 5 bases unmatched. The V gene's germline CDR1 is MDHEN and CDR2 SYDVKM. The CDR3 bases are TGTGCCAGCGCTCAACAGGGGGCCTATGGCTACACCTTC. It encodes CASAQQGAYGYTF.

With regard to this clone: The junction shows a germline mismatch at one end, possibly a read error. The chain links TRBV30 to TRBJ1-2; tentatively, D is TRBD1 (5 bases). Looked up from germline, CDR1 is GTSNPN and CDR2 is SVGIG (reference sequence). The CDR3 length is 10 residues. Here the CDR3 reads CASRDAQTVF. The CDR3 DNA follows: TGTGCCTCGCGGGACGCTCAGACTGTCTTC.

The gene calls are TRBV6-6 and TRBJ2-2; D is unclear. The CDR3 covers 13 residues. The germline CDR1 and CDR2 sequences are MNHNY and SVGAGI (reference sequence). V was cut by 7 bases and J by 0 bases, with 6 bases left in between. The CDR3 loop reads CASTRANTGELFF. The CDR3, as DNA: TGTGCCAGCACCCGGGCGAACACCGGGGAGCTGTTTTTT.

This rearrangement joins TRBV30 to TRBJ2-3; 11 bases match TRBD2. Germline CDR1 is GTSNPN and CDR2 is SVGIG (reference sequence). This CDR3 spans 16 amino acids. V trimming: 5 bases; J trimming: 2 bases; junction bases outside the gene matches: 9. Here the CDR3 reads CAWDGIAGGPTDTQYF. The CDR3, as DNA: TGTGCCTGGGATGGAATAGCGGGAGGGCCCACAGATACGCAGTATTTT.

V gene TRBV19 combines with J gene TRBJ2-1; D uncertain. The length of the CDR3 is 11 residues. The germline V gene has CDR1 LNHDA and CDR2 SQIVND (reference sequence). V was clipped by 7 bases and J by 10 bases, with 11 bases between them. CDR3 in DNA: TGTGCCAGTACGCAGGCGTCCGAGCAGTTCTTC. Protein: CASTQASEQFF.

This clone turned up a few times. The chain carries TRBV30 and TRBJ1-5; D perhaps matches TRBD1 (6 bases). The CDR3 has 13 amino acids. V shed 8 bases and J shed 4 bases, with 15 bases lying between them. Germline CDR1 GTSNPN, CDR2 SVGIG (reference sequence). The CDR3 loop is CAQGKGGNQPQHF. The CDR3 DNA reads TGTGCCCAAGGGAAGGGGGGGAATCAGCCCCAGCATTTT.